Each of the 22 T cell receptor beta chains below was sequenced from the same sample in a study of blood T cell repertoires in COVID-19. TCRdb's copy holds only in-frame clones and misses some; the assay was immunoSEQ multiplex PCR. The sample yields just under 80,000 clones, roughly 80% seen once. Sequencing was done on a sample of peripheral blood. The receptors stem from a woman between 70 and 85 years old with acute or convalescent COVID-19.

V and J are TRBV7-3 and TRBJ2-2, with a tentative D call TRBD2 (6 bases). Germline values: CDR1 SGHTA, CDR2 FQGTGA. The CDR3 is 16 residues long. Trimming removed 5 bases from V and 1 base from J, with 14 bases in between. The CDR3 spells CASSPSSGVNTGELFF. The CDR3, as DNA: TGTGCCAGCAGCCCCTCTTCGGGAGTGAACACCGGGGAGCTGTTTTTT.

The V gene is TRBV9, the J gene TRBJ2-5, with a weak D call TRBD1 (5 bases). The V and J ends lost 2 bases and 4 bases respectively, with 15 bases between them. The germline V gene has CDR1 SGDLS and CDR2 YYNGEE. CDR3 length: 15 residues. The CDR3 DNA reads as TGTGCCAGCAGCGTTGGGGCGCACCTTTTAGAGACCCAGTACTTC. Its protein is CASSVGAHLLETQYF.

The chain joins TRBV5-4 to TRBJ2-5, with 9 bases fitting TRBD1. This CDR3 spans 13 amino acids. Losses at the gene ends were 3 bases for V and 5 bases for J; bases not matched to a gene: 2. From germline, CDR1 is SGHNT and CDR2 YYREEE (reference sequence). For the CDR3, the DNA is TGTGCCAGCAGCTGGGACAGGGAGGAGACCCAGTACTTC. Translated, it gives CASSWDREETQYF.

This clone was counted once. The rearrangement links TRBV5-4 to TRBJ2-1; maybe TRBD1 (6 bases). V was trimmed by 0 bases and J by 1 base, leaving 17 bases between them. Germline CDR1 is SGHNT and CDR2 is YYREEE (reference sequence). The CDR3 is 18 residues long. The CDR3 protein is CASSLGGLGSVSYNEQFF. CDR3 DNA sequence: TGTGCCAGCAGCTTGGGGGGGCTGGGGAGCGTATCCTACAATGAGCAGTTCTTC.

The rearrangement joins TRBV6-2 or TRBV6-3 to TRBJ2-7, with 14 bases that match TRBD2. Germline values: CDR1 MNHEY, CDR2 SVGEGT. This CDR3 comprises 17 residues. Trimming took 6 bases from V and 2 from J; bases not matched to a gene: 9. CDR3 in DNA: TGTGCCAGCAGCCACGGACTAGCGGGAGGCCAAACCTACGAGCAGTACTTC. Translation gives CASSHGLAGGQTYEQYF.

The J gene is TRBJ2-5, the V gene TRBV6-5, with 9 nucleotides matching TRBD1. The V gene end was trimmed by 7 bases and the J gene end by 5 bases; junction bases not matched to a gene: 8. CDR1 and CDR2 from the germline V gene are MNHEY and SVGAGI. The CDR3 contains 14 residues. CDR3 loop: CASTPTGGRETQYF. The CDR3 region has the DNA TGTGCCAGCACCCCAACAGGGGGCAGGGAGACCCAGTACTTC.

The chain links TRBV27 to TRBJ2-6, with D perhaps matching TRBD2 (6 bases). The CDR3 runs to 18 residues. Germline V CDR1 and CDR2: MNHEY, SMNVEV (reference sequence). V lost 3 bases to trimming and J lost 1 base, with 16 bases between them. The CDR3 protein is CASSFDIGSLSGANVLTF. In DNA form, the CDR3 reads TGTGCCAGCAGTTTCGACATCGGGAGTCTTTCTGGGGCCAACGTCCTGACTTTC.

This clone has a single count. The chain has TRBV12-3 or TRBV12-4 and TRBJ1-2, with TRBD1 as a possible D gene (5 bases). The CDR3 runs 13 residues. V gave up 1 base and J gave up 2 bases, with 5 bases separating them. This CDR3 is CASSLGTNYGYTF. The DNA for the CDR3 is TGTGCCAGCAGTTTAGGGACAAACTATGGCTACACCTTC.

The chain has TRBV5-1 and TRBJ2-7, with 9 nucleotides matching TRBD1. Trimming at V came to 0 bases and at J to 3 bases, leaving 4 bases not matched to a gene. The CDR3 is made up of 15 amino acids. Germline CDR1 SGHRS, CDR2 YFSETQ. The CDR3 DNA follows: TGCGCCAGCAGCTTGGGGACAGGGGTGGACTACGAGCAGTACTTC. Translated: CASSLGTGVDYEQYF.

The table lists this clone with a count of one. The chain has TRBV5-4 and TRBJ1-2; weak D call: TRBD1 (6 bases). CDR3 length: 16 residues. Germline-derived CDR1 and CDR2 are SGHNT and YYREEE (reference sequence). Trimming took off 4 bases at V and 5 bases at J, with 21 bases between the two ends. Here the CDR3 DNA reads TGTGCCAGCAGCATCCCCCCGGGGGGGGGCGAGTATGGCTACACCTTC. Translated: CASSIPPGGGEYGYTF.

In nucleotides, the CDR3 is TGTGCCAGCAGCTTGGACAGGTCCAATCAGCCCCAGCATTTT. This encodes CASSLDRSNQPQHF. V is TRBV5-6 and J is TRBJ1-5; tentative D call: TRBD1 (5 bases). The CDR3 length is 14 residues. With 0 bases removed from V and 3 bases from J, the gap between germline ends came to 7 bases. Germline CDR1 and CDR2: SGHDT and YYEEEE.

This clone came up once. V gene TRBV3-1 (or the pseudogene TRBV3-2) combines with J gene TRBJ1-6; D gene ambiguous. The CDR3 spans 14 residues. Trimming shortened V by 1 base and J by 7 bases, and 8 bases separated the two germline ends. CDR1 and CDR2 (germline): LGHDT, YNNKEL (reference sequence). The chain's CDR3 is CASSQGYKNSPLHF. CDR3 in DNA: TGTGCCAGCAGCCAAGGGTACAAGAATTCACCCCTCCACTTT.

The genes are TRBV30 and TRBJ2-6; D possibly corresponds to TRBD2 (5 bases). V lost 4 bases and J lost 4, with 14 bases in between. The CDR3 covers 15 residues. Germline V gene data show CDR1 as GTSNPN and CDR2 as SVGIG (reference sequence). CDR3 nucleotides: TGTGCCTGGACTGGGTTCGGGATGGGGGCCAACGTCCTGACTTTC. Translation gives CAWTGFGMGANVLTF.

The chain couples TRBV9 to TRBJ2-4; D remains unclear. CDR3 length: 14 amino acids. V was pared by 4 bases and J by 6 bases, with 14 bases between. Germline CDR1 reads SGDLS; CDR2 reads YYNGEE. The CDR3 reads CASSPSGERNIQYF. The CDR3 region has the DNA TGTGCCAGCAGCCCCAGTGGAGAGAGAAACATTCAGTACTTC.

This chain joins TRBV4-1 and TRBJ1-1, with a possible D match to TRBD1 (6 bases). CDR3 length equals 16 residues. CDR1 and CDR2 from the germline V gene are MGHRA and YSYEKL. The V end lost 3 bases, the J end lost 4 bases, and 18 bases lay between the germline ends. CDR3 region: CASSHPGQSWVTEAFF. DNA for the CDR3: TGCGCCAGCAGCCATCCCGGACAGTCGTGGGTCACTGAAGCTTTCTTT.

The rearrangement joins TRBV9 to TRBJ1-2; 7 bases fit TRBD1. CDR1 and CDR2 (germline): SGDLS, YYNGEE. The ends lost 4 bases at V and 1 base at J; junction bases unmatched: 7. The CDR3 is made up of 15 amino acids. CDR3 region: CASSSGQVRNYGYTF. The DNA for the CDR3 is TGTGCCAGCAGCTCCGGACAGGTCCGTAACTATGGCTACACCTTC.

The genes are TRBV18 and TRBJ1-1; D not resolved. This CDR3 has 13 residues. Germline V gene sequence: CDR1 KGHSH, CDR2 LQKENI. The V gene lost 4 bases and the J gene lost 3 bases, with 9 bases spanning the gap. This chain's CDR3 is CASSQSGDTEAFF. The CDR3 DNA reads TGTGCCAGCTCACAAAGCGGGGACACTGAAGCTTTCTTT.

CDR3 nucleotides: TGCGCCAGCAGCCGCGAGAGTTTCGGCTACGAGCAGTACTTC. Protein product: CASSRESFGYEQYF. This chain uses TRBV4-1 with TRBJ2-7; D gene uncertain. Trimming took off 4 bases at V and 3 bases at J, with 13 bases between the two ends. The CDR3 runs to 14 residues. Per the germline V gene, CDR1 is MGHRA and CDR2 is YSYEKL.

This clone was found a few times. This chain uses TRBV12-3 or TRBV12-4 with TRBJ2-5; possible D gene TRBD2, 5 bases. This CDR3 contains 13 residues. Between the trimmed V and J ends, which lost 3 bases and 1 base, there was a span of 6 bases. CDR3 DNA sequence: TGTGCCAGCAGTTTGCGGGTCCAAGAGACCCAGTACTTC. The encoded protein is CASSLRVQETQYF.

This chain joins TRBV19 and TRBJ2-7, with TRBD2 identical over 14 bases. Looked up from germline, CDR1 is LNHDA and CDR2 is SQIVND (reference sequence). J lost 0 bases, V lost 6 bases, and 7 bases had no gene match. The CDR3 has 17 residues. Here the CDR3 reads CASSDGTSGSFSYEQYF. The CDR3 DNA reads as TGTGCCAGTAGCGACGGGACTAGCGGGAGCTTCTCCTACGAGCAGTACTTC.

This chain joins TRBV18 and TRBJ2-5, with D possibly being TRBD2 (5 bases). With 6 bases removed from V and 4 bases from J, the gap between germline ends came to 18 bases. Germline V gives CDR1 KGHSH, CDR2 LQKENI. The CDR3 is 15 residues long. Written as DNA, the CDR3 is TGTGCCAGCTCTACCTTCTCCGGGGTCCCAGAGACCCAGTACTTC. Its protein product is CASSTFSGVPETQYF.

The chain is built from TRBV6-1 and TRBJ2-1; 9 bases are shared with TRBD2. The CDR3 spans 20 residues. Germline assignment: CDR1 MNHNS and CDR2 SASEGT. The J segment lost 8 bases and the V segment lost 4 bases, leaving 24 bases of the junction unmatched. CDR3: CASSGALVGVVAGVSDEQFF. CDR3 nucleotides: TGTGCCAGCAGTGGGGCTCTTGTCGGAGTCGTAGCGGGAGTTTCTGATGAGCAGTTCTTC.